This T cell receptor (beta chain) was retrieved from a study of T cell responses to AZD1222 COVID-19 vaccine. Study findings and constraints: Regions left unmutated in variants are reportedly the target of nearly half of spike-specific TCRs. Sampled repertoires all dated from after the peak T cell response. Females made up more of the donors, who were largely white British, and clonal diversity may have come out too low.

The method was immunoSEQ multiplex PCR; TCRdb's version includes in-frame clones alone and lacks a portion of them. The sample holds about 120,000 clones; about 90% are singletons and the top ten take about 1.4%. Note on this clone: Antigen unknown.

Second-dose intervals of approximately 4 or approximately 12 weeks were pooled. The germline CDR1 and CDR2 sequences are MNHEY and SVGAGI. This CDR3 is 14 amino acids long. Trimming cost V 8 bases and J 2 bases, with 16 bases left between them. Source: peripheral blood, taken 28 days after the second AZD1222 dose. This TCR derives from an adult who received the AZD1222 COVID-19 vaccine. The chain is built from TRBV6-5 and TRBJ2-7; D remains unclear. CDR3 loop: CASGVGQGAYEQYF. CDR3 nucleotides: TGTGCCAGCGGGGTGGGTCAAGGTGCCTACGAGCAGTACTTC.